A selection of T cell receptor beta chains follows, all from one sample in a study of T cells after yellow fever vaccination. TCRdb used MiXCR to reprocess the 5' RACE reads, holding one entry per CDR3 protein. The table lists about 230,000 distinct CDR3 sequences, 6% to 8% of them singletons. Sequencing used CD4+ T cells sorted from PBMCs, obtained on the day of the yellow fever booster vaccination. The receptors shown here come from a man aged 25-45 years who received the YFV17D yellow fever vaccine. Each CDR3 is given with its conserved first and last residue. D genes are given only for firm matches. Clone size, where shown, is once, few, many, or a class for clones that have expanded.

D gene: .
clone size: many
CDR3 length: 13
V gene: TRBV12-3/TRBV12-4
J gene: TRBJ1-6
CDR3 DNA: TGTGCCAGCAGCCTTGTTGGGTTGGGGGACCTCCACTTT
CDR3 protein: CASSLVGLGDLHF

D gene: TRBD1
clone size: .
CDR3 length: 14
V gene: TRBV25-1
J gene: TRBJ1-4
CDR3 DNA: TGTGCCAGCAGTGTAGGACAGGGGTATGAAAAACTGTTTTTT
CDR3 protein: CASSVGQGYEKLFF

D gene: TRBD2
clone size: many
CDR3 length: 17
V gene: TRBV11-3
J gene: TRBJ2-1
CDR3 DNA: TGTGGTCGAAGGGGGACTAGCGGGAACTCATCCTACAATGAGCAGTTCTTC
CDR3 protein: CGRRGTSGNSSYNEQFF

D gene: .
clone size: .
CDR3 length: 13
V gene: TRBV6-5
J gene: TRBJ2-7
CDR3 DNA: TGTGCCAGCAGTCATTTACAGTACTACGAGCAGTACTTC
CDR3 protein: CASSHLQYYEQYF

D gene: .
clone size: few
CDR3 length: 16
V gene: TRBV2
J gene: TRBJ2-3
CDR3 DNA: TGTGCCAGCAGTACTTTTGGGGCACCTAGCACAGATACGCAGTATTTT
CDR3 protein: CASSTFGAPSTDTQYF

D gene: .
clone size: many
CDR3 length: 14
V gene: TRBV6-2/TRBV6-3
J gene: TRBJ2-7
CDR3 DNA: TGTGCCAGCAGTTACTTGGGGTCAGACTACGAGCAGTACTTC
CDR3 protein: CASSYLGSDYEQYF

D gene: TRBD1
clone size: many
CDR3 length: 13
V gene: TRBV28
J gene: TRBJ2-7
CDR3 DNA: TGTGCCAGCTTCGACAGGGGATACTACGAGCAGTACTTC
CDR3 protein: CASFDRGYYEQYF

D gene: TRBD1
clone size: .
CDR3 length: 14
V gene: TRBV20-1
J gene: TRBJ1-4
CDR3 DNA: TGCAGTGCTAGATTTGCGGGACAGCCAGAAAAACTGTTTTTT
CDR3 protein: CSARFAGQPEKLFF

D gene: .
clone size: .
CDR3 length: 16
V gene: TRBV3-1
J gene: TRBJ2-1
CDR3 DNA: TGTGCCAGCAGCCCCCGAGTGGTCAGGGGATACAATGAGCAGTTCTTC
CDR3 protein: CASSPRVVRGYNEQFF

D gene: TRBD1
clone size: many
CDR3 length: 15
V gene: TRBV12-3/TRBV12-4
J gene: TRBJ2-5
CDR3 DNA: TGTGCCAGCAGCAGCCCGGGACAGGGAATAGAGACCCAGTACTTC
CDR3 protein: CASSSPGQGIETQYF

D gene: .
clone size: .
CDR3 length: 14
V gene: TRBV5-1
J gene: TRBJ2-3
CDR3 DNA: TGCGCCAGCAGCTGGCAGGGTGGGACAGATACGCAGTATTTT
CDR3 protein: CASSWQGGTDTQYF

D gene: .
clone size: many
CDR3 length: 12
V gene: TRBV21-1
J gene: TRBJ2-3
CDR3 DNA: TGTGCCAGCAGCTGCTGGGGGGATACGCAGTATTTT
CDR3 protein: CASSCWGDTQYF

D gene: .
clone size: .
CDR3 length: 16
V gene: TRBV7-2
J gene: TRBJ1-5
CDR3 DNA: TGTGCCAGCAGAGCCTCTACCGGGGCCGAGAATCAGCCCCAGCATTTT
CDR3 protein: CASRASTGAENQPQHF

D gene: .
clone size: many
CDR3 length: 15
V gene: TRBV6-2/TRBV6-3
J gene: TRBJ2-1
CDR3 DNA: TGTGCCAGCAGTTACGCTTGGCAACTACGCAATGAGCAGTTCTTC
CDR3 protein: CASSYAWQLRNEQFF

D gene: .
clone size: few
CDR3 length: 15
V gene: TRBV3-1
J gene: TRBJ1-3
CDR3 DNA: TGTGCCAGCAGCCAGCCCTTTTACTCTGGAAACACCATATATTTT
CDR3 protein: CASSQPFYSGNTIYF

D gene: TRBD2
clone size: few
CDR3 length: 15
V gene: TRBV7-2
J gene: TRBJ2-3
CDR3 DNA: TGTGCCAGCACCTTCCGGGGCGGGAGAGGAGATACGCAGTATTTT
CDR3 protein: CASTFRGGRGDTQYF

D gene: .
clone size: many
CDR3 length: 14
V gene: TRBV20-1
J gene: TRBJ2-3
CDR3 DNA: TGCAGTGCTGCGCGGGCCGGGAGTTCAGATACGCAGTATTTT
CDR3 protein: CSAARAGSSDTQYF

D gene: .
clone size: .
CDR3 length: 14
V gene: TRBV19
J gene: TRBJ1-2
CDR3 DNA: TGTGCCAGTAGTCCCCTTCAAGGGGCGGAGGGCTACACCTTC
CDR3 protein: CASSPLQGAEGYTF